Sequencing of this T cell receptor beta chain was carried out in a study of PD-1 blockade in classical Hodgkin lymphoma. Overall study: Administration of nivolumab to patients was at 3 mg/kg intravenously every 2 weeks.

Time point meaning: cycle 4 day 1 (C4D1), after around six weeks of nivolumab. Relapse after autologous stem cell transplantation occurred in every patient, and brentuximab vedotin exposure varied. CD4+ T cells were purified from thawed PBMCs by magnetic negative selection. Clones were sequenced by immunoSEQ multiplex PCR, and TCRdb holds only the in-frame ones, with some missing. The sample lists around 37,000 clones, around nine tenths occurring once. This CDR3 has 13 residues. The germline V gene encodes CDR1 SGHRS and CDR2 YFSETQ. Unmatched junction bases numbered 8, after V lost 9 bases and J lost 5 bases.

This clonotype originated in a human donor with classical Hodgkin lymphoma. The V gene is TRBV5-1, the J gene TRBJ2-5; 9 positions agree with TRBD1. Sequencing used CD4+ T cells from blood, obtained before the fourth cycle of nivolumab. CDR3 amino acids: CATKQGARETQYF. The CDR3, as DNA: TGCGCCACCAAACAGGGGGCAAGGGAGACCCAGTACTTC.